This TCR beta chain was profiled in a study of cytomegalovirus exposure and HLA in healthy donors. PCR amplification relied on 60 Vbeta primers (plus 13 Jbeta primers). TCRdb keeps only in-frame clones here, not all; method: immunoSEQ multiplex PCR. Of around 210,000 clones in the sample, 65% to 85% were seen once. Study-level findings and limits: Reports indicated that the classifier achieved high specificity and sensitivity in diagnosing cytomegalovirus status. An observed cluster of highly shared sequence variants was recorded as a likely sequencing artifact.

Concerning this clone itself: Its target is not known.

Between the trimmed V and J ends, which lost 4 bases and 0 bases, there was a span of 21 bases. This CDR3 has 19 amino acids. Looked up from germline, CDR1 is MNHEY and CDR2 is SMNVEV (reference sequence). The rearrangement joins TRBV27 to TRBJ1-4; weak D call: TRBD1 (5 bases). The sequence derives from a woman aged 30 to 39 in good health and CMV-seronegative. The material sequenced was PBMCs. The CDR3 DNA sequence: TGTGCCAGCAGTTCTACAGAGGGACTCACCGCGCCAACTAATGAAAAACTGTTTTTT. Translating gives CASSSTEGLTAPTNEKLFF. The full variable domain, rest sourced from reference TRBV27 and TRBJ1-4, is EAQVTQNPRYLITVTGKKLTVTCSQNMNHEYMSWYRQDPGLGLRQIYYSMNVEVTDKGDVPEGYKVSRKEKRNFPLILESPSPNQTSLYFCASSSTEGLTAPTNEKLFFGSGTQLSVL.